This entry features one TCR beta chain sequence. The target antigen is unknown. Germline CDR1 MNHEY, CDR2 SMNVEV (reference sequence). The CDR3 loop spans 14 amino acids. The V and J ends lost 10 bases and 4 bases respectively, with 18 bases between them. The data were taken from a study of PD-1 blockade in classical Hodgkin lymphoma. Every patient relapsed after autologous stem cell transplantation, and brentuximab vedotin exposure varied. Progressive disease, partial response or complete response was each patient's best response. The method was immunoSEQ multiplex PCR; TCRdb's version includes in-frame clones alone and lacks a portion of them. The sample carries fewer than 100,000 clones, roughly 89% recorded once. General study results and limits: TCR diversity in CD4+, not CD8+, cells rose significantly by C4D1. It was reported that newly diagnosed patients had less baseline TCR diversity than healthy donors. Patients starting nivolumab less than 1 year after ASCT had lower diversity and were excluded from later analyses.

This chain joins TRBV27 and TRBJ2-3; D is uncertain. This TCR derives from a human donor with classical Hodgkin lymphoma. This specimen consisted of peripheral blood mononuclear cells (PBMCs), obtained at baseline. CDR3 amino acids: CATSRDHLADTQYF. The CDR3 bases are TGTGCCACCTCCCGCGACCACCTAGCAGATACGCAGTATTTT.